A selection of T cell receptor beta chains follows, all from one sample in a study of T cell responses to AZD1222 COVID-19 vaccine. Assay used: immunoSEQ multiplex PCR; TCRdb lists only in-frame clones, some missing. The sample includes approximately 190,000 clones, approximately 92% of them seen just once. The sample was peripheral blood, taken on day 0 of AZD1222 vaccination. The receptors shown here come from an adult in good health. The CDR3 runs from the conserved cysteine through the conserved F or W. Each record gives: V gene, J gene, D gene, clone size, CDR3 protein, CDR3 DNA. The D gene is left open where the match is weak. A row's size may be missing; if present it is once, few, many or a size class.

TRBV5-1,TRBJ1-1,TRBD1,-,CASSLWGQGGSDTEAFF,TGCGCCAGCAGCTTGTGGGGACAGGGGGGATCCGACACTGAAGCTTTCTTT
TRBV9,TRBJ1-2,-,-,CASSKDTEVGGYTF,TGTGCCAGCAGCAAGGACACCGAGGTGGGGGGCTACACCTTC
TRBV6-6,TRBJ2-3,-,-,CASSYPDPPNTQYF,TGTGCCAGCAGTTACCCGGACCCGCCGAATACGCAGTATTTT
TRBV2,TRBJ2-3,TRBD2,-,CASLGLAGGQDTQYF,TGTGCCAGCTTGGGACTAGCGGGGGGGCAAGATACGCAGTATTTT
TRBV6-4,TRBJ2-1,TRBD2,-,CASSASGGPYNEQFF,TGTGCCAGCAGTGCTAGCGGGGGGCCGTACAATGAGCAGTTCTTC
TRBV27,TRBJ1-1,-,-,CASSAPGVVEAFF,TGTGCCAGCAGCGCCCCTGGGGTTGTGGAAGCTTTCTTT
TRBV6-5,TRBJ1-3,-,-,CASSYPGGNTIYF,TGTGCCAGCAGTTACCCCGGAGGAAACACCATATATTTT
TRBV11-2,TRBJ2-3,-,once,CASSLERLAGTDTQYF,TGTGCCAGCAGCTTAGAGCGGCTAGCAGGCACAGATACGCAGTATTTT
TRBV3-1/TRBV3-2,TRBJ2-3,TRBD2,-,CASSPTSAFTDTQYF,TGTGCCAGCAGCCCGACTAGCGCCTTCACAGATACGCAGTATTTT
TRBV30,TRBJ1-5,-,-,CAWSVMSGGNGNQPQHF,TGTGCCTGGAGTGTGATGAGTGGGGGAAACGGCAATCAGCCCCAGCATTTT
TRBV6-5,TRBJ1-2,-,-,CASSYTRSGGYTF,TGTGCCAGCAGTTACACTCGGTCGGGTGGCTACACCTTC